The 13 T cell receptor beta chains below come from one sample, sequenced in a study of blood T cells in healthy people across ages (dated by TCRdb to between 2015 and 2016). The library was prepared using 5' RACE. Sequencing was performed on an Illumina HiSeq 2500. A second roughly 6 to 12 cycle PCR used a sample-barcoded 5' primer and a J-beta primer mix. In-frame beta chains were kept once TCRdb had trimmed the public reads at Q25 with fastp and called clones with MiXCR. One record per CDR3 amino acid sequence lists the most common genes and DNA. In all, the sample holds about 1,400,000 distinct CDR3 sequences, and around 55% of those were seen once. The ten largest clones capture 6.5% to 8.5% of the sample. The sequenced material came from blood. The receptor source for this set is a man younger than 30 in good health.

This chain links TRBV7-9 with TRBJ2-5; 12 bases line up with TRBD2. The CDR3 runs 16 residues. In germline, CDR1 is SEHNR, CDR2 FQNEAQ (reference sequence). The V gene end was trimmed by 5 bases and the J gene end by 13 bases; junction bases not matched to a gene: 17. In DNA form, the CDR3 reads TGTGCCAGCAGCCCTACTAGCGGGGGGCCTAATGGCGTGTGGTACTTC. Translation: CASSPTSGGPNGVWYF.

The chain uses TRBV27 and TRBJ1-6; D is uncertain. The CDR3 consists of 13 residues. Deletions cut 5 bases from V and 11 bases from J, with 13 bases between. The germline V gene has CDR1 MNHEY and CDR2 SMNVEV (reference sequence). The DNA for the CDR3 is TGTGCCAGCAGTCCGGATAGGTTCGCACCCCTCCACTTT. The encoded protein is CASSPDRFAPLHF.

The chain links TRBV20-1 to TRBJ2-1; 9 bases fit TRBD2. V was clipped by 0 bases and J by 6 bases; unmatched bases: 6. The CDR3 is made up of 15 amino acids. Germline V lookup: CDR1 DFQATT, CDR2 SNEGSKA (reference sequence). In DNA form, the CDR3 reads TGCAGTGCTAGAGATATAGCGGGGGTCATCAATGAGCAGTTCTTC. Translation gives CSARDIAGVINEQFF.

The chain uses TRBV7-9 and TRBJ2-3; D gene ambiguous. Trimming shortened V by 1 base and J by 5 bases, and 4 bases separated the two germline ends. This CDR3 comprises 12 residues. Germline V CDR1 and CDR2: SEHNR, FQNEAQ (reference sequence). The DNA for the CDR3 is TGTGCCAGCAGCTTAGAACAAGATACGCAGTATTTT. Translating gives CASSLEQDTQYF.

The chain employs TRBV12-3 or TRBV12-4 and TRBJ2-5, with 8 bases matching TRBD1. The CDR3 contains 14 residues. Trimming removed 6 bases from V and 3 bases from J; junction bases left unmatched: 6. The CDR3 region is CASRLLGQEETQYF. The CDR3 DNA reads TGTGCCAGCAGATTATTGGGACAGGAAGAGACCCAGTACTTC.

This clonotype has just a few counts. The chain is built from TRBV7-2 and TRBJ2-4, with 8 bases aligning to TRBD2. Germline trimming cut 5 bases from V and 13 bases from J; bases unmatched to any gene: 13. This CDR3 comprises 14 residues. The germline gives CDR1 SGHTA, CDR2 FQGNSA. The CDR3: CASSPQRELREQYF. The CDR3 bases are TGTGCCAGCAGCCCCCAGCGGGAGCTGAGGGAGCAGTACTTC.

This sequence joins TRBV4-2 and TRBJ2-7; 8 nucleotides match TRBD2. TRBJ2-5 matches the DNA end more closely, so the J call is doubtful. This CDR3 region has 16 residues. CDR1 is LGHNA and CDR2 is YNFKEQ in the germline V gene. CDR3 sequence reads: CASSQGSPGGRETQYF. The CDR3 DNA reads TGTGCCAGCAGCCAGGGCTCACCGGGGGGGCGAGAGACCCAGTACTTC.

The chain has TRBV6-1 and TRBJ2-7, with TRBD2 matching over 7 bases. CDR3 length: 17 amino acids. The V gene's germline CDR1 is MNHNS and CDR2 SASEGT. V lost 7 bases and J lost 3; bases outside the gene matches: 18. The chain's CDR3 is CASTYFRLISGDYEQYF. The CDR3 nucleotides are TGTGCCAGCACCTATTTTCGCCTCATCAGCGGGGACTACGAGCAGTACTTC.

The rearrangement joins TRBV9 to TRBJ2-1; 10 bases align to TRBD2. V shed 5 bases, J shed 7 bases, and the junction held 15 bases outside the gene matches. Germline lookup yields CDR1 SGDLS and CDR2 YYNGEE. This CDR3 contains 17 residues. The CDR3 loop reads CASRISGSGRAGNEQFF. For the CDR3, the DNA is TGTGCCAGCAGGATCTCTGGAAGCGGGAGGGCAGGAAATGAGCAGTTCTTC.

The chain uses TRBV5-1 and TRBJ1-1, with TRBD1 matching 7 bases. V was pared by 6 bases and J by 7 bases, with 12 bases of the junction left unmatched. Germline loops: CDR1 SGHRS, CDR2 YFSETQ. There are 14 residues in the CDR3. DNA of the CDR3: TGCGCCAGCACTCGGACAGGATCAACCCGTGAAGCTTTCTTT. It is translated as CASTRTGSTREAFF.

The DNA for the CDR3 is TGCGCCAGCAGCTTAACGCCTAATTACAATGAGCAGTTCTTC. Protein: CASSLTPNYNEQFF. The rearrangement links TRBV5-1 to TRBJ2-1, with unresolved D. CDR1 is SGHRS, CDR2 YFSETQ, per germline. Deletions cut 2 bases from V and 4 bases from J, with 10 bases between. The CDR3 length is 14 residues.

The chain has TRBV10-2 and TRBJ2-2; 7 nucleotides align to TRBD2. Germline trimming cut 4 bases from V and 5 bases from J; bases unmatched to any gene: 7. CDR1 is WSHSY, CDR2 SAAADI, per germline. The CDR3 length is 15 residues. The CDR3 sequence is CASSAASGETGELFF. The CDR3 nucleotides are TGCGCCAGCAGTGCGGCTAGCGGAGAAACCGGGGAGCTGTTTTTT.

The CDR3 is CASSYRGRETGELFF. The CDR3 DNA sequence: TGTGCCAGCAGCTACAGGGGGCGAGAAACCGGGGAGCTGTTTTTT. This chain links TRBV7-9 with TRBJ2-2; 9 bases fit TRBD1. This CDR3 region has 15 residues. The ends lost 4 bases at V and 5 bases at J; junction bases unmatched: 5. Germline values: CDR1 SEHNR, CDR2 FQNEAQ (reference sequence).